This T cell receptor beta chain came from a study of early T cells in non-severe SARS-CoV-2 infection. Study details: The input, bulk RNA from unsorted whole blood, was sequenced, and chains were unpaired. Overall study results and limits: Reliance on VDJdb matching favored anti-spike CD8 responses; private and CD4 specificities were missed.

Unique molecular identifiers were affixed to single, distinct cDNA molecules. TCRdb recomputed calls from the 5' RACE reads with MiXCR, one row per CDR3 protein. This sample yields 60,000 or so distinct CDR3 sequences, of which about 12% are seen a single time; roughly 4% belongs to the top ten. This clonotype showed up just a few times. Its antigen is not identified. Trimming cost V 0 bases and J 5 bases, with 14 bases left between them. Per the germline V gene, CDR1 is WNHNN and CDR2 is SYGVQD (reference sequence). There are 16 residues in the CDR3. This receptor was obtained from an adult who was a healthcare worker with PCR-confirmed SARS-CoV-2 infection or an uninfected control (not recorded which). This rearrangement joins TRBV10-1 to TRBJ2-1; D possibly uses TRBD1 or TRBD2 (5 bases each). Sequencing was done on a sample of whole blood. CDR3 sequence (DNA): TGCGCCAGCAGTGAGTCGGCCGGGACCACCAACAATGAGCAGTTCTTC. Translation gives CASSESAGTTNNEQFF.